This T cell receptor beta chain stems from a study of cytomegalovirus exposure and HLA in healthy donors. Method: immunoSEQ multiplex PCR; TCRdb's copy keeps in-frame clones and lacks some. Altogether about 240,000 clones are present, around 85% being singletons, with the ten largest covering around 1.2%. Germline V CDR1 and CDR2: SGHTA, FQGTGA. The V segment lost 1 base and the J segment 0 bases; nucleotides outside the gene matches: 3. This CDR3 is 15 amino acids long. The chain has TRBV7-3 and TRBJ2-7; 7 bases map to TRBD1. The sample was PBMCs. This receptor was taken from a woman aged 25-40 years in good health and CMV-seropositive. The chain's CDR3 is CASSLIGTDSYEQYF. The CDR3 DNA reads TGTGCCAGCAGCTTAATCGGGACAGACTCCTACGAGCAGTACTTC.